The clone carrying this TCR beta chain was seen once. The data were obtained in a study of blood T cell repertoires in COVID-19. About the research overall: Acute and convalescent COVID-19 specimens originated in the United States, Italy and Spain. The analysed material was cDNA or gDNA that came from T cells, B-cell-depleted T cells, or PBMCs.

Authors' processing steps: Reference gene primer amplification gave estimated nucleated cell counts. Here immunoSEQ multiplex PCR was the method, and the copy in TCRdb shows in-frame clones only, minus some. The V and J calls and the clone size are those of that table, but D and trimming were determined from the DNA. The repertoire holds some 270,000 clones, with roughly nine tenths as singletons. This sequence originates from a woman aged 40 to 50 who had recovered from COVID-19. The sample was peripheral blood.

The CDR3 is CASTRGWSSQPQHF. In DNA form, the CDR3 reads TGTGCCAGCACTCGAGGGTGGAGTAGTCAGCCCCAGCATTTT. The chain carries TRBV28 and TRBJ1-5, with D hard to call. Germline CDR1 and CDR2: MDHEN and SYDVKM. V lost 7 bases and J lost 6, with 16 bases in between. The CDR3 contains 14 residues.